The 9 T cell receptor beta chains below were found in one sample sequenced in a study of T cells after yellow fever vaccination. TCRdb independently ran MiXCR on the 5' RACE reads; one entry per CDR3 protein. The sample yields about 350,000 distinct CDR3 sequences, around 12% seen once. The input for sequencing was CD4+ T cells sorted from PBMCs, taken 15 days after the yellow fever booster vaccination. All receptors come from a man aged 18 to 30 who received the YFV17D yellow fever vaccine.

This clonotype was counted ten times or more. This chain uses TRBV20-1 with TRBJ2-6; D remains unclear. The germline V gene encodes CDR1 DFQATT and CDR2 SNEGSKA (reference sequence). This CDR3 is 17 amino acids long. Trimming shortened V by 0 bases and J by 1 base, and 13 bases separated the two germline ends. The CDR3 DNA follows: TGCAGTGCTAGAGATTCGGGTATACTATCTGGGGCCAACGTCCTGACTTTC. This encodes CSARDSGILSGANVLTF.

The chain joins TRBV7-2 to TRBJ2-5; D gene uncertain. The V and J ends lost 5 bases and 4 bases respectively, with 11 bases between them. Germline CDR1 SGHTA, CDR2 FQGNSA. The CDR3 is 13 amino acids. The CDR3: CASSPLVGETQYF. CDR3 in DNA: TGTGCCAGCAGCCCTCTGGTCGGAGAGACCCAGTACTTC.

V usage is TRBV12-3 or TRBV12-4 and J usage is TRBJ2-3, with D perhaps TRBD1 (6 bases). The CDR3 contains 16 residues. Trimming took 5 bases from V and 0 from J, leaving 15 bases between them. CDR3 region: CASSRRGGFSTDTQYF. The DNA for the CDR3 is TGTGCCAGCAGTCGCAGGGGTGGATTTAGCACAGATACGCAGTATTTT.

The chain employs TRBV5-4 and TRBJ2-3, with 9 positions matching TRBD2. V lost 5 bases and J lost 6; bases outside the gene matches: 4. This CDR3 is built from 13 residues. Germline assignment: CDR1 SGHNT and CDR2 YYREEE (reference sequence). The CDR3 loop reads CASSAGGLDTQYF. Here the CDR3 DNA reads TGTGCCAGCAGTGCGGGGGGGCTGGATACGCAGTATTTT.

The J gene is TRBJ2-5, the V gene TRBV29-1; D is possibly TRBD2 (5 bases). Germline-derived CDR1 and CDR2 are SQVTM and ANQGSEA. The CDR3 is 14 amino acids. Between the trimmed V and J ends, which lost 7 bases and 2 bases, there was a span of 17 bases. In DNA, the CDR3 is TGCAGCGCCCGACCGAACGGGGAACAAGAGACCCAGTACTTC. It codes for CSARPNGEQETQYF. The whole variable domain, remainder taken from reference TRBV29-1 and TRBJ2-5, is SAVISQKPSRDICQRGTSLTIQCQVDSQVTMMFWYRQQPGQSLTLIATANQGSEATYESGFVIDKFPISRPNLTFSTLTVSNMSPEDSSIYLCSARPNGEQETQYFGPGTRLLVL.

This clonotype was seen only a few times. The V and J genes are TRBV6-5 and TRBJ1-1, with a possible D match to TRBD1 (5 bases). The CDR3 runs to 13 residues. Germline V gives CDR1 MNHEY, CDR2 SVGAGI. The V end was cut by 6 bases, the J end by 5 bases, with 13 bases between. CDR3 sequence: CASRGQGQTEAFF. The CDR3, as DNA: TGTGCCAGCAGGGGCCAGGGTCAAACTGAAGCTTTCTTT.

There are a few counts of this clonotype. This CDR3 reads CASSLAQKETQYF. CDR3 nucleotides: TGTGCCAGCAGCTTAGCGCAAAAAGAGACCCAGTACTTC. The chain employs TRBV7-2 and TRBJ2-5; D uncertain. V dropped 0 bases and J dropped 3 bases, with 5 bases sitting between them. There are 13 residues in the CDR3. Germline assignment: CDR1 SGHTA and CDR2 FQGNSA.

This clonotype was seen a handful of times. V gene TRBV2 combines with J gene TRBJ1-6; D gene unclear. Germline CDR1 is SNHLY and CDR2 is FYNNEI. This CDR3 comprises 17 residues. The V end lost 3 bases, the J end lost 1 base, and 13 bases lay between the germline ends. The CDR3 region has the DNA TGTGCCAGCAGTGATTTTGGGGTAGCTTCCTATAATTCACCCCTCCACTTT. Its translation is CASSDFGVASYNSPLHF.

The CDR3: CASSLVASGGVYNEQFF. DNA of the CDR3: TGTGCCAGCAGCTTGGTGGCTAGCGGGGGGGTTTACAATGAGCAGTTCTTC. The chain has TRBV7-3 and TRBJ2-1; TRBD2 aligns across 12 bases. Germline V gene sequence: CDR1 SGHTA, CDR2 FQGTGA. The CDR3 is 17 residues long. Trimming cost V 3 bases and J 4 bases; bases outside gene matches: 7.